A selection of T cell receptor beta chains follows, all from one sample in a study of cytomegalovirus exposure and HLA in healthy donors. The assay was immunoSEQ multiplex PCR, and TCRdb's table has in-frame clones only and misses some. In the table there are 100,000 to 150,000 clones, roughly 80% of which are singletons. Sequencing input: PBMCs. The source of these receptors is a woman between 35 and 50 years old in good health and CMV-seropositive. Both conserved end residues are part of each CDR3. D genes are given only for firm matches. For some rows the clone size is stated as once, few or many, or as a class when expanded; others skip it.

cdr3_aa	cdr3_nt	d_call	j_call	clone_size	v_call
CASSRTSGGELFF	TGTGCCAGCAGTCGGACTAGCGGGGGGGAGCTGTTTTTT	TRBD2	TRBJ2-2	-	TRBV7-2
CASSPGLAPYEQYF	TGTGCCAGCTCACCCGGACTAGCCCCCTACGAGCAGTACTTC	TRBD2	TRBJ2-7	-	TRBV18
CASSLFPLDSSYNSPLHF	TGTGCCAGCAGTTTATTCCCCCTTGACAGTTCCTATAATTCACCCCTCCACTTT	-	TRBJ1-6	few	TRBV27
CASSLGALNQPQHF	TGTGCCAGCAGCTTAGGGGCCCTCAATCAGCCCCAGCATTTT	-	TRBJ1-5	few	TRBV7-8
CASSLVGTSGVQETQYF	TGTGCCAGCAGCTTAGTAGGGACTAGCGGGGTCCAAGAGACCCAGTACTTC	TRBD2	TRBJ2-5	-	TRBV7-8
CASSQLAGSGYEQFF	TGTGCCAGCAGCCAACTAGCGGGATCAGGCTATGAGCAGTTCTTC	TRBD2	TRBJ2-1	-	TRBV5-8
CASSEQGYQPQHF	TGTGCCAGCTCCGAACAGGGGTATCAGCCCCAGCATTTT	TRBD1	TRBJ1-5	once	TRBV18
CASSQGTSGSTEQFF	TGTGCCAGCTCACAAGGGACTAGCGGGAGTACCGAGCAGTTCTTC	TRBD2	TRBJ2-1	-	TRBV18
CASSAGQGAIDEQYF	TGTGCCAGCAGCGCTGGACAGGGGGCGATCGACGAGCAGTACTTC	TRBD1	TRBJ2-7	-	TRBV6-1
CASSLNFGSGTDNGYTF	TGTGCCAGCAGCTTAAATTTTGGGTCTGGGACAGATAATGGCTACACCTTC	TRBD1	TRBJ1-2	-	TRBV7-8
CAWSLGATRNEQFF	TGTGCCTGGAGCCTGGGAGCGACCCGCAATGAGCAGTTCTTC	-	TRBJ2-1	once	TRBV30
CASSQVSPYSGANVLTF	TGTGCCAGCAGCCAAGTAAGCCCATACTCTGGGGCCAACGTCCTGACTTTC	-	TRBJ2-6	once	TRBV14
CASSDPSFLKLFF	TGTGCCAGCAGTGACCCGTCCTTTTTGAAACTGTTTTTT	-	TRBJ1-4	-	TRBV6-4
CASSTGQGSYGYTF	TGCGCCAGCAGCACGGGACAGGGGAGCTATGGCTACACCTTC	TRBD1	TRBJ1-2	-	TRBV5-1
CASSPRQGPGELFF	TGCGCCAGCAGCCCAAGACAAGGCCCCGGGGAGCTGTTTTTT	-	TRBJ2-2	-	TRBV4-3
CASSEFESRNRNGYTF	TGCGCCAGCAGCGAATTTGAATCCAGGAATAGGAATGGCTACACCTTC	-	TRBJ1-2	once	TRBV4-1
CASSDLRGQGNGYTF	TGTGCCAGCAGTGACTTAAGGGGACAGGGAAATGGCTACACCTTC	TRBD1	TRBJ1-2	-	TRBV2
CASSLTGRQETQYF	TGCGCCAGCAGCTTGACAGGTCGCCAAGAGACCCAGTACTTC	-	TRBJ2-5	-	TRBV5-1
CASINSGGSLNTEAFF	TGTGCCAGCATCAATTCTGGGGGCAGCTTGAACACTGAAGCTTTCTTT	-	TRBJ1-1	-	TRBV7-6
CASNPTSSSEQFF	TGTGCCAGCAACCCGACTAGTTCAAGTGAGCAGTTCTTC	-	TRBJ2-1	-	TRBV2
CASSLTSGGSTEKLFF	TGTGCCAGCAGCCTTACATCAGGTGGCTCTACTGAAAAACTGTTTTTT	-	TRBJ1-4	-	TRBV9
CASSSDRGRSTEAFF	TGTGCCAGCAGCTCCGACAGGGGGCGGTCCACTGAAGCTTTCTTT	TRBD1	TRBJ1-1	-	TRBV13
CASSKGTLLRSSYEQYF	TGTGCCAGCAGCAAAGGGACACTTTTAAGGAGCTCCTACGAGCAGTACTTC	-	TRBJ2-7	-	TRBV21-1
CASSPLREQYF	TGTGCCAGCAGTCCTCTACGCGAGCAGTACTTC	-	TRBJ2-7	-	TRBV9
CASSFQGASGNTIYF	TGTGCCAGCAGTTTCCAGGGGGCCTCTGGAAACACCATATATTTT	TRBD1	TRBJ1-3	-	TRBV27
CASSLSQGAAGSPLHF	TGTGCCAGCAGTTTATCCCAGGGGGCAGCAGGTTCACCCCTCCACTTT	TRBD1	TRBJ1-6	-	TRBV27
CAWVRAWTQYF	TGTGCCTGGGTGAGAGCTTGGACGCAGTATTTT	-	TRBJ2-3	-	TRBV30
CASSRLAGTTDTQYF	TGTGCCAGCAGCAGACTAGCGGGTACCACAGATACGCAGTATTTT	TRBD2	TRBJ2-3	-	TRBV4-2